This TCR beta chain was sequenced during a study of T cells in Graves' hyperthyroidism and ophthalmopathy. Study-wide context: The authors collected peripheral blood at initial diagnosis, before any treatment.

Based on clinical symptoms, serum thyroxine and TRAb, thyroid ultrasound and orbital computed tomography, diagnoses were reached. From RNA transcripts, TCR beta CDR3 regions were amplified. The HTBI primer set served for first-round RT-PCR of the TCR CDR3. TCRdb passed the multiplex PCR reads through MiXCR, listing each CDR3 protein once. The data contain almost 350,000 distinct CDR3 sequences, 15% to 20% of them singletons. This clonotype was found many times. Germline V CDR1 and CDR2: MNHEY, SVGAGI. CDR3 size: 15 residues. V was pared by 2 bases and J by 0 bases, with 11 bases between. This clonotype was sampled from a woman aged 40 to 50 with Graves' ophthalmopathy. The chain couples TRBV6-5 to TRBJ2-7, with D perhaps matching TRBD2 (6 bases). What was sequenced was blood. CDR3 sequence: CASSYLGDFSYEQYF. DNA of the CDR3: TGTGCCAGCAGTTACCTGGGGGACTTCTCCTACGAGCAGTACTTC.